Each of the 11 T cell receptor beta chains below was sequenced from the same sample in a study of sequential checkpoint blockade in melanoma. Profiling relied on immunoSEQ multiplex PCR, and the TCRdb table lists in-frame clones only, not all of them. Here the sample spans some 3,800 clones, around 52% being singletons. Documented treatment: randomized to nivolumab then ipilimumab (arm A) or the reverse (arm B). The sample was CD8+ T cells sorted from blood (inferred from file names), taken from a patient given nivolumab and ipilimumab in sequence. All receptors derive from a human patient with melanoma. Some clones in this sample may be carry-over from other donors' samples.

This chain connects TRBV2 to TRBJ2-7, with TRBD1 matching over 8 bases. CDR1 and CDR2 (germline): SNHLY, FYNNEI. Losses at the gene ends were 5 bases for V and 4 bases for J; bases not matched to a gene: 7. The CDR3 sequence is 14 residues long. CDR3 sequence reads: CASSSRTGLYEQYF. The DNA of the CDR3 is TGTGCCAGCAGTTCGCGGACAGGGTTGTACGAGCAGTACTTC. Supplemented by reference TRBV2 and TRBJ2-7, the full variable domain reads EPEVTQTPSHQVTQMGQEVILRCVPISNHLYFYWYRQILGQKVEFLVSFYNNEISEKSEIFDDQFSVERPDGSNFTLKIRSTKLEDSAMYFCASSSRTGLYEQYFGPGTRLTVT.

The rearrangement links TRBV2 to TRBJ2-5, with 8 positions matching TRBD1. V was pared by 9 bases and J by 5 bases, with 11 bases of the junction left unmatched. Germline lookup yields CDR1 SNHLY and CDR2 FYNNEI. The CDR3 is 14 amino acids. The CDR3 DNA sequence: TGTGCCAGTGTCGGACAGGGTATGAAGGAGACCCAGTACTTC. It specifies CASVGQGMKETQYF.

This clone was counted only a few times. The rearrangement links TRBV5-8 to TRBJ1-5; weak D call: TRBD1 (6 bases). CDR1 and CDR2 (germline): SGHTS, YDEGEE. The CDR3 has 14 residues. Between the trimmed V and J ends, which lost 2 bases and 3 bases, there was a span of 9 bases. The CDR3 DNA reads as TGTGCCAGCAGCTTCAGGGGTTACAATCAGCCCCAGCATTTT. It specifies CASSFRGYNQPQHF.

The chain joins TRBV19 to TRBJ2-7; 12 bases line up with TRBD2. Trimming at V came to 6 bases and at J to 3 bases, leaving 9 bases not matched to a gene. CDR3 size: 16 residues. CDR1 LNHDA and CDR2 SQIVND come from the germline V gene (reference sequence). CDR3 amino acids: CASSPVTSGGIYEQYF. In DNA, the CDR3 is TGTGCCAGTAGCCCGGTGACTAGCGGGGGCATCTACGAGCAGTACTTC. Full variable domain (missing parts from reference TRBV19 and TRBJ2-7): DGGITQSPKYLFRKEGQNVTLSCEQNLNHDAMYWYRQDPGQGLRLIYYSQIVNDFQKGDIAEGYSVSREKKESFPLTVTSAQKNPTAFYLCASSPVTSGGIYEQYFGPGTRLTVT.

The chain employs TRBV6-1 and TRBJ2-3; 13 nucleotides agree with TRBD2. Germline V CDR1 and CDR2: MNHNS, SASEGT. V gave up 2 bases and J gave up 3 bases; unmatched junction bases: 2. CDR3 size: 16 residues. The CDR3 loop is CASSETLAGGTDTQYF. In DNA, the CDR3 is TGTGCCAGCAGTGAAACACTAGCGGGGGGGACAGATACGCAGTATTTT.

V gene TRBV6-6 combines with J gene TRBJ1-1, with D possibly being TRBD1 (5 bases). V was clipped by 1 base and J by 4 bases, with 7 bases between them. Germline V lookup: CDR1 MNHNY, CDR2 SVGAGI (reference sequence). CDR3 length equals 13 residues. The CDR3 sequence is CASSYFRGTEAFF. CDR3 coding DNA: TGTGCCAGCAGTTACTTTAGGGGCACTGAAGCTTTCTTT.

The gene calls are TRBV19 and TRBJ2-6, with 9 positions matching TRBD1. Germline trimming cut 3 bases from V and 0 bases from J; bases unmatched to any gene: 9. In germline, CDR1 is LNHDA, CDR2 SQIVND (reference sequence). The CDR3 extends over 19 amino acids. The CDR3 DNA reads as TGTGCCAGTAGTATTCCTTGGGGACAGGGTACCTCTGGGGCCAACGTCCTGACTTTC. This encodes CASSIPWGQGTSGANVLTF.

This clone was picked up one time. The chain couples TRBV2 to TRBJ2-5; 9 bases are shared with TRBD1. The DNA matches TRBJ2-7 better at its end, which makes the J call doubtful. Germline values: CDR1 SNHLY, CDR2 FYNNEI. This CDR3 is built from 13 residues. CDR3: CASRTGGSYEQYF. The CDR3, as DNA: TGTGCCAGCAGGACAGGGGGCTCCTACGAGCAGTACTTC.

This clone was observed a handful of times. This chain joins TRBV27 and TRBJ2-7, with TRBD2 matching 7 bases. There are 13 residues in the CDR3. Trimming cost V 7 bases and J 1 base; bases outside gene matches: 4. Germline assignment: CDR1 MNHEY and CDR2 SMNVEV (reference sequence). The CDR3 here is CASMGGASYEQYF. The CDR3 nucleotides read TGTGCCAGCATGGGAGGGGCTTCCTACGAGCAGTACTTC.

This chain uses TRBV7-6 with TRBJ1-1; 7 bases are a match to TRBD1. J was trimmed by 11 bases and V by 5 bases; bases with no gene match: 14. The CDR3 runs 14 residues. Looked up from germline, CDR1 is SGHVS and CDR2 is FNYEAQ. CDR3 DNA sequence: TGTGCCAGCAGCGAAATTTCAGGGGGTCCTGGGGCTTTCTTT. It encodes CASSEISGGPGAFF.

The rearrangement links TRBV4-3 to TRBJ1-1; 10 positions match TRBD1. There are 13 residues in the CDR3. Trimming took 3 bases from V and 8 from J; bases not matched to a gene: 3. CDR1 LGHNA and CDR2 YSLEER come from the germline V gene. CDR3 coding DNA: TGCGCCAGCAGCCAGGACAGGGGGACCGAAGCTTTCTTT. It translates to CASSQDRGTEAFF.